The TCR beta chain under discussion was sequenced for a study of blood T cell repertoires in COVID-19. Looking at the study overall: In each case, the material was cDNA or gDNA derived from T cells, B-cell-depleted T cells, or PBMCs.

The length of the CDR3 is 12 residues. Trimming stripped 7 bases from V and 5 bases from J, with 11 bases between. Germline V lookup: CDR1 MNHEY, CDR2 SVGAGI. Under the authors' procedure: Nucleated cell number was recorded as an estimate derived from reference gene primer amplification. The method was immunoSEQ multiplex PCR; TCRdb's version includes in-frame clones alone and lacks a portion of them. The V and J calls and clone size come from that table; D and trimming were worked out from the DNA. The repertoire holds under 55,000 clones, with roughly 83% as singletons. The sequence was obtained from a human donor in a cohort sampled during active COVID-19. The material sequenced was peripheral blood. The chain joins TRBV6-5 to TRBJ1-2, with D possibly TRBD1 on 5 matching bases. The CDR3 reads CASTNGGYGYTF. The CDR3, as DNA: TGTGCCAGCACCAACGGGGGGTATGGCTACACCTTC.